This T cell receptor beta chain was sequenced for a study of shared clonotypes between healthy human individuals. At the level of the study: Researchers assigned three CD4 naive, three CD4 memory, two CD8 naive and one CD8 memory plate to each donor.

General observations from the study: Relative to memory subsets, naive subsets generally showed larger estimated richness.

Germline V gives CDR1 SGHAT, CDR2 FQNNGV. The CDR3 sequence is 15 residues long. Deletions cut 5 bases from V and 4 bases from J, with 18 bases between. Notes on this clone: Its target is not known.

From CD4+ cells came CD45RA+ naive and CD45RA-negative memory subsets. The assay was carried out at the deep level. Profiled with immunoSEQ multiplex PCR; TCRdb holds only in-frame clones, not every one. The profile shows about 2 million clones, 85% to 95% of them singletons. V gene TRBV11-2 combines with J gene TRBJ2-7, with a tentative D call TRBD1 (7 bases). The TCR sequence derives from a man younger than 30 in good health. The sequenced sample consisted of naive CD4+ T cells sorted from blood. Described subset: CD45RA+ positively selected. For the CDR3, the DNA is TGTGCCAGCAGCCCAGGAGGGACAGTGCCTTACGAGCAGTACTTC. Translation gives CASSPGGTVPYEQYF.